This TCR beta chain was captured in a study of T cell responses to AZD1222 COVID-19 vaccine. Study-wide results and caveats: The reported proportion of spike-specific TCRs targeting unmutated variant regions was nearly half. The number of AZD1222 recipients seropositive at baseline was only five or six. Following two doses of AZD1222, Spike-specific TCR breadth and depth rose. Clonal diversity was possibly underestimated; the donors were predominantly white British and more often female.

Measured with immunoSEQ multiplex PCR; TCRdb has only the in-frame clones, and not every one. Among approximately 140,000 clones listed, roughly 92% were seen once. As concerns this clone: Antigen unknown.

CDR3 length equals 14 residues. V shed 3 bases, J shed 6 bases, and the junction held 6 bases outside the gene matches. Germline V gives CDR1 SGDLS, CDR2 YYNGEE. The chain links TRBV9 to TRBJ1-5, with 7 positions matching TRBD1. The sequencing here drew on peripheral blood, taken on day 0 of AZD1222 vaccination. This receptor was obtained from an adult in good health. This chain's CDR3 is CASSAQGGRQPQHF. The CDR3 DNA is TGTGCCAGCAGCGCGCAGGGGGGCCGTCAGCCCCAGCATTTT.